What follows is one TCR beta chain and its context. As yet, its antigen is unknown. The investigators reverse transcribed all of the isolated RNA, so they sequenced expressed TCRB transcripts. Assay used: immunoSEQ multiplex PCR; TCRdb lists only in-frame clones, some missing. This sample yields 600,000 to 700,000 clones, of which roughly 13% are seen a single time; about 0.02% belongs to the top ten. This sample stems from a study of beta chain features in type 1 diabetes. Findings and caveats of the study: For Type 1 diabetes patients, all four CD4+ subsets carried TCRB CDR3s that were moderately but significantly shorter.

The CDR3 has 16 amino acids. Losses at the gene ends were 0 bases for V and 3 bases for J; bases not matched to a gene: 8. Germline V gives CDR1 SGDLS, CDR2 YYNGEE. The sample taken for sequencing was naive CD4+ T cells from blood. The receptor was derived from a man aged 18-30 years with type 1 diabetes. The V gene is TRBV9, the J gene TRBJ1-2; 7 bases fit TRBD1. CDR3 sequence: CASSVDPTGVDYGYTF. DNA of the CDR3: TGTGCCAGCAGCGTAGATCCAACAGGGGTCGACTATGGCTACACCTTC.